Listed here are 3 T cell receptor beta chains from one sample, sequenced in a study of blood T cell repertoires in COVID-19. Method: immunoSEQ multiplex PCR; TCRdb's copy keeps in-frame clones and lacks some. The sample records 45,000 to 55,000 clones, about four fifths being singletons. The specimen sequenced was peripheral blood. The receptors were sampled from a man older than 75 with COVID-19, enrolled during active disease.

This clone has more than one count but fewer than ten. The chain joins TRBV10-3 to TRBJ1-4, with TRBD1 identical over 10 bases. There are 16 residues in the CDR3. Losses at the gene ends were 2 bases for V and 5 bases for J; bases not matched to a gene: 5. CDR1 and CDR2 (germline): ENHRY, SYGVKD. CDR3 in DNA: TGTGCCATCAGTGAGGCGACAGGGGGCGTGAATGAAAAACTGTTTTTT. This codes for CAISEATGGVNEKLFF.

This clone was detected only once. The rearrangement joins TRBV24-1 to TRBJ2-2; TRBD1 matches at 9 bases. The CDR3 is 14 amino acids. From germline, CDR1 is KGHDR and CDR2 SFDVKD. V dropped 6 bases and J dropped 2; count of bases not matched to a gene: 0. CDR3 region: CATSTGGNTGELFF. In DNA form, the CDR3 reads TGTGCCACCAGTACAGGGGGCAACACCGGGGAGCTGTTTTTT.

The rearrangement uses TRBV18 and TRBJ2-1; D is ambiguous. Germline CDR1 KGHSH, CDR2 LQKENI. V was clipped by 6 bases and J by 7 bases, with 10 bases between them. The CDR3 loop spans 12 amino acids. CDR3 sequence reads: CASSLRRNEQFF. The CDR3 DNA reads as TGTGCCAGCTCTCTTCGTAGAAATGAGCAGTTCTTC. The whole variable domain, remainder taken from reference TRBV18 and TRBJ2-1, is NAGVMQNPRHLVRRRGQEARLRCSPMKGHSHVYWYRQLPEEGLKFMVYLQKENIIDESGMPKERFSAEFPKEGPSILRIQQVVRGDSAAYFCASSLRRNEQFFGPGTRLTVL.